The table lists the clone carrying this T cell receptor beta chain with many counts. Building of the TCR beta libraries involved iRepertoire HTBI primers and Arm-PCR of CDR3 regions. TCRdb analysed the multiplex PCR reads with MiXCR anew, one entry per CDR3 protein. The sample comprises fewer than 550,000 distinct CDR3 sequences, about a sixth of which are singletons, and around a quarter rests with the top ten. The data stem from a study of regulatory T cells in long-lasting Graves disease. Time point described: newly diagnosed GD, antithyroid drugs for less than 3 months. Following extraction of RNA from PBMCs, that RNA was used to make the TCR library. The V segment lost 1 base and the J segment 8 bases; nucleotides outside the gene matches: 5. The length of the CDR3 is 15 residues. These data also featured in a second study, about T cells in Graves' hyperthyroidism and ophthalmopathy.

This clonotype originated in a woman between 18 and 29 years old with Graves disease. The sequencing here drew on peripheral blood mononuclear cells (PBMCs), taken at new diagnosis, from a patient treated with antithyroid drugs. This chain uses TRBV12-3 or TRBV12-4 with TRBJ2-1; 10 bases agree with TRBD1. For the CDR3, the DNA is TGTGCCAGCAGTTTAGGGACAGGGGGTCTGGATGAGCAGTTCTTC. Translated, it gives CASSLGTGGLDEQFF.